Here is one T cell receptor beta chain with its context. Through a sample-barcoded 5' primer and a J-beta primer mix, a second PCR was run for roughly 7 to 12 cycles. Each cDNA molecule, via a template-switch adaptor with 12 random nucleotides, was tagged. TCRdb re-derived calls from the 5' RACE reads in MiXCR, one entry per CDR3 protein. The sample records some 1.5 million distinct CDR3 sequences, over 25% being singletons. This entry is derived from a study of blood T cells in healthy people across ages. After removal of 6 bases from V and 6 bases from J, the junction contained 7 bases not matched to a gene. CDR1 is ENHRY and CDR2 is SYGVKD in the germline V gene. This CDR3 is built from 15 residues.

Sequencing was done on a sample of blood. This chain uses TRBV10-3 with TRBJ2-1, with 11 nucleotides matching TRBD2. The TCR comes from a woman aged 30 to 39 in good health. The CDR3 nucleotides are TGTGCCATCAGCCCATTAGCGGGAGGGTTCAATGAGCAGTTCTTC. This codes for CAISPLAGGFNEQFF.